The 29 T cell receptor beta chains given below trace back to one sample, sequenced in a study of CD8+ T cells in alopecia areata. Extracted RNA was reverse transcribed, and the resulting cDNA served as sequencing template. Clones were sequenced by immunoSEQ multiplex PCR, and TCRdb holds only the in-frame ones, with some missing. Of some 150,000 clones in the sample, around 62% were seen once. The source material was CD8+ T cells sorted from blood. Receptor source: a human donor in good health.

This clone occurred a few times. The chain couples TRBV27 to TRBJ1-1; tentative D call: TRBD1 (5 bases). The V end was cut by 6 bases, the J end by 6 bases, with 14 bases between. CDR3 length: 13 amino acids. CDR1 and CDR2 (germline): MNHEY, SMNVEV (reference sequence). CDR3 DNA sequence: TGTGCCAGCAGACAGGTGGTAGGCGCTGAAGCTTTCTTT. Protein: CASRQVVGAEAFF.

CDR3 in DNA: TGTGCCAGCAGTTCGGGACAGGCGAGGGGGCAGTACTTC. Encoded protein: CASSSGQARGQYF. The chain recombines TRBV27 with TRBJ2-7; TRBD1 agrees at 8 bases. The germline V gene has CDR1 MNHEY and CDR2 SMNVEV (reference sequence). This CDR3 contains 13 residues. Trimming cost V 4 bases and J 9 bases; bases outside gene matches: 8.

V and J are TRBV7-2 and TRBJ1-1; D might be TRBD1 (5 bases). CDR1 is SGHTA, CDR2 FQGNSA, per germline. The CDR3 length is 13 residues. The CDR3 spells CGRGTRRNTEAFF. The CDR3 DNA is TGTGGCCGGGGCACTCGAAGGAACACTGAAGCTTTCTTT.

This chain links TRBV30 with TRBJ1-4, with TRBD1 identical over 9 bases. The CDR3 covers 17 residues. Germline-derived CDR1 and CDR2 are GTSNPN and SVGIG (reference sequence). V dropped 3 bases and J dropped 2; count of bases not matched to a gene: 10. The CDR3 sequence: CAWREDRGERTNEKLFF. As DNA, the CDR3 is TGTGCCTGGAGAGAGGACAGGGGAGAAAGGACTAATGAAAAACTGTTTTTT. The full variable domain, completed using reference TRBV30 and TRBJ1-4, is SQTIHQWPATLVQPVGSPLSLECTVEGTSNPNLYWYRQAAGRGLQLLFYSVGIGQISSEVPQNLSASRPQDRQFILSSKKLLLSDSGFYLCAWREDRGERTNEKLFFGSGTQLSVL.

The gene calls are TRBV27 and TRBJ2-7, with D uncertain. V lost 8 bases and J 5 bases, leaving 13 bases between the germline ends. The CDR3 is 12 amino acids. Germline CDR1 reads MNHEY; CDR2 reads SMNVEV (reference sequence). The CDR3 loop is CASGPFRNEQYF. In DNA form, the CDR3 reads TGTGCCAGCGGACCCTTTAGGAACGAGCAGTACTTC.

This clone was picked up a small number of times. This chain uses TRBV6-1 with TRBJ1-1, with D hard to call. The ends were cut back, 8 bases at V and 8 bases at J, with 6 bases in the middle. The germline CDR1 and CDR2 sequences are MNHNS and SASEGT. This CDR3 region has 9 residues. The CDR3 coding sequence is TGTGCCAGCGCCGACGAAGCTTTCTTT. Protein product: CASADEAFF.

This clone has only one observation. The rearrangement uses TRBV19 and TRBJ2-7, with TRBD2 matching over 7 bases. Per the germline V gene, CDR1 is LNHDA and CDR2 is SQIVND (reference sequence). V was clipped by 3 bases and J by 2 bases; unmatched bases: 7. CDR3 size: 15 residues. This CDR3 reads CASSIKPGGTYEQYF. The CDR3 DNA sequence: TGTGCCAGTAGTATTAAGCCGGGAGGAACCTACGAGCAGTACTTC.

This clone is a singleton in its sample. This chain joins TRBV6-5 and TRBJ2-1, with 10 bases fitting TRBD2. V was pared by 8 bases and J by 9 bases, with 13 bases of the junction left unmatched. This CDR3 has 15 amino acids. Germline CDR1 is MNHEY and CDR2 is SVGAGI. The chain's CDR3 is CASSGTAGGPGEQFF. The CDR3 nucleotides read TGTGCCAGCTCAGGTACAGCGGGAGGGCCTGGTGAGCAGTTCTTC.

V gene TRBV28 combines with J gene TRBJ2-1, with D possibly TRBD2 on 6 matching bases. Trimming removed 10 bases at V and 4 bases at J, with 8 bases between. The CDR3 extends over 11 amino acids. Germline loops: CDR1 MDHEN, CDR2 SYDVKM. In DNA, the CDR3 is TGTGCCACCCGGGGGTACAATGAGCAGTTCTTC. It encodes CATRGYNEQFF.

The CDR3 DNA is TGTGCCAGCAGCGGTTGGGATACAGACAAATTTAACTATGGCTACACCTTC. It encodes CASSGWDTDKFNYGYTF. The rearrangement links TRBV25-1 to TRBJ1-2; the D is unclear. CDR1 is MGHDK and CDR2 is SYGVNS in the germline V gene. The ends were cut back, 6 bases at V and 1 base at J, with 21 bases in the middle. The CDR3 is made up of 17 amino acids.

The rearrangement uses TRBV6-5 and TRBJ2-5; no clear D. V was shortened by 0 bases and J by 8 bases, with 7 bases between the two germline ends. CDR1 is MNHEY and CDR2 is SVGAGI in the germline V gene. The CDR3 length is 12 residues. CDR3 region: CASSYSTGTQYF. CDR3 nucleotide sequence: TGTGCCAGCAGTTACTCGACGGGCACCCAGTACTTC.

The rearrangement uses TRBV11-2 and TRBJ1-5; no definite D call. The CDR3 consists of 15 residues. The V and J ends lost 0 bases and 7 bases respectively, with 13 bases between them. Germline V gene data show CDR1 as SGHAT and CDR2 as FQNNGV. DNA for the CDR3: TGTGCCAGCAGCTTAGAGGGTAGGGAGGGCCAGCCCCAGCATTTT. Translated, it gives CASSLEGREGQPQHF.

Note on this clone: This specimen includes other DNA sequences encoding the same CDR3. Here the CDR3 DNA reads TGTGCCAGCAGCTTAGGGCCCTCCTACGAGCAGTACTTC. This sequence encodes CASSLGPSYEQYF. This chain joins TRBV7-9 and TRBJ2-7; no reliable D call. CDR1 is SEHNR and CDR2 is FQNEAQ in the germline V gene (reference sequence). V shed 1 base and J shed 0 bases, with 4 bases lying between them. The length of the CDR3 is 13 residues.

A single count supports this clone. V is TRBV13 and J is TRBJ1-1, with 8 bases identical to TRBD1. The J segment lost 5 bases and the V segment lost 10 bases, leaving 6 bases of the junction unmatched. The germline V gene has CDR1 PRHDT and CDR2 FYEKMQ (reference sequence). There are 12 residues in the CDR3. The DNA for the CDR3 is TGTGCCACAGGACAGGGATGGACTGAAGCTTTCTTT. Translating gives CATGQGWTEAFF.

CDR3 sequence (DNA): TGCGCCAGCAGCCAAATCGGATTCGAGCAGTACTTC. Translating it yields CASSQIGFEQYF. The gene calls are TRBV4-1 and TRBJ2-7; D gene uncertain. CDR1 is MGHRA, CDR2 YSYEKL, per germline. V lost 2 bases and J lost 6, with 8 bases in between. The CDR3 is 12 residues long.

The rearrangement links TRBV2 to TRBJ2-7; TRBD2 agrees at 7 bases. The CDR3 runs to 15 residues. Germline CDR1 reads SNHLY; CDR2 reads FYNNEI. V shed 2 bases, J shed 2 bases, and the junction held 6 bases outside the gene matches. CDR3 residues: CASSERRGSAYEQYF. The CDR3 DNA reads TGTGCCAGCAGTGAACGTCGCGGGAGCGCCTACGAGCAGTACTTC.

The chain has TRBV7-9 and TRBJ2-7, with D unclear. This CDR3 region has 13 residues. Trimming took 5 bases from V and 2 from J, leaving 10 bases between them. Germline loops: CDR1 SEHNR, CDR2 FQNEAQ (reference sequence). The CDR3 sequence: CASSPQLAYEQYF. For the CDR3, the DNA is TGTGCCAGCAGCCCTCAACTGGCCTACGAGCAGTACTTC.

The chain is built from TRBV5-6 and TRBJ2-3, with D perhaps TRBD1 (7 bases). V lost 4 bases and J 4 bases, leaving 13 bases between the germline ends. Germline loops: CDR1 SGHDT, CDR2 YYEEEE. The CDR3 contains 14 residues. DNA of the CDR3: TGTGCCAGCAGCGTTGACAGGGAGGCAGATACGCAGTATTTT. Protein: CASSVDREADTQYF.

The chain recombines TRBV6-5 with TRBJ1-5, with D unclear. With 5 bases removed from V and 6 bases from J, the gap between germline ends came to 8 bases. There are 12 residues in the CDR3. Germline CDR1 is MNHEY and CDR2 is SVGAGI. The chain's CDR3 is CASSAGGQPQHF. The CDR3 region has the DNA TGTGCCAGCAGTGCGGGTGGTCAGCCCCAGCATTTT.

V and J are TRBV7-6 and TRBJ2-3; a weak D match, TRBD1 (5 bases). The CDR3 extends over 16 amino acids. V lost 6 bases and J lost 1, with 17 bases in between. The germline V gene encodes CDR1 SGHVS and CDR2 FNYEAQ. The CDR3: CASSPYAGPRTDTQYF. The CDR3 nucleotides read TGTGCCAGCAGTCCATACGCAGGGCCCCGCACAGATACGCAGTATTTT.

This chain joins TRBV19 and TRBJ1-1, with D uncertain. The CDR3 runs 14 residues. Germline CDR1 and CDR2: LNHDA and SQIVND (reference sequence). V lost 6 bases and J 0 bases, leaving 11 bases between the germline ends. CDR3 residues: CASSQYGVNTEAFF. The CDR3 region has the DNA TGTGCCAGTAGCCAGTACGGGGTGAACACTGAAGCTTTCTTT.

The chain links TRBV7-6 to TRBJ2-1; TRBD2 aligns across 13 bases. J gave up 8 bases and V 2 bases, and 9 bases lay outside the gene matches. This CDR3 contains 17 residues. In germline, CDR1 is SGHVS, CDR2 FNYEAQ. DNA of the CDR3: TGTGCCAGCAGCTTAAAAGGTTTACTAGCGGGAGGGGATGAGCAGTTCTTC. Amino acids: CASSLKGLLAGGDEQFF.

This sequence joins TRBV27 and TRBJ2-7; maybe TRBD2 (6 bases). Trimming stripped 0 bases from V and 6 bases from J, with 12 bases between. The CDR3 is 14 amino acids. Looked up from germline, CDR1 is MNHEY and CDR2 is SMNVEV (reference sequence). The CDR3 region has the DNA TGTGCCAGCAGTTTATCGGGGCGGGGAGGCGAGCAGTACTTC. Its protein is CASSLSGRGGEQYF.

V usage is TRBV27 and J usage is TRBJ2-7; perhaps TRBD2 as D (6 bases). The V end lost 6 bases, the J end lost 7 bases, and 13 bases lay between the germline ends. The CDR3 has 12 amino acids. Per germline, CDR1 MNHEY and CDR2 SMNVEV (reference sequence). The CDR3 sequence: CASSARRGEQYF. CDR3 DNA sequence: TGTGCCAGCAGCGCACGCCGGGGGGAGCAGTACTTC.

J is TRBJ2-1 and V is TRBV5-1; tentatively, D is TRBD1 or TRBD2 (5 bases each). Germline lookup yields CDR1 SGHRS and CDR2 YFSETQ. This CDR3 region has 15 residues. V was pared by 0 bases and J by 8 bases, with 15 bases between. The CDR3 is CASSLVFVRDDEQFF. CDR3 in DNA: TGCGCCAGCAGCTTGGTATTTGTCAGGGACGATGAGCAGTTCTTC.

V and J are TRBV7-6 and TRBJ2-7, with D perhaps matching TRBD1 or TRBD2 (5 bases each). Trimming removed 3 bases from V and 3 bases from J, with 9 bases in between. This CDR3 is 13 amino acids long. Per germline, CDR1 SGHVS and CDR2 FNYEAQ. This CDR3 reads CASSLTEGYEQYF. The CDR3 DNA follows: TGTGCCAGCAGCTTGACAGAGGGCTACGAGCAGTACTTC.

This clone has only a few counts. The chain carries TRBV6-5 and TRBJ1-5; D perhaps matches TRBD1 (5 bases). Germline CDR1 is MNHEY and CDR2 is SVGAGI. CDR3 length: 13 residues. The V end lost 6 bases, the J end lost 5 bases, and 11 bases lay between the germline ends. CDR3 loop: CASSSDTYQPQHF. The CDR3 nucleotides read TGTGCCAGCAGCTCGGACACGTATCAGCCCCAGCATTTT.

This clone was observed a few times. The chain couples TRBV4-1 to TRBJ1-1; D gene unclear. Trimming left V 0 bases short and J 5 bases short, with 10 bases between. Germline V lookup: CDR1 MGHRA, CDR2 YSYEKL. This CDR3 is built from 14 residues. For the CDR3, the DNA is TGCGCCAGCAGCCAAGATGACCTTTGGACTGAAGCTTTCTTT. Translation: CASSQDDLWTEAFF.

The chain recombines TRBV7-2 with TRBJ2-3; D gene uncertain. V was clipped by 0 bases and J by 2 bases, with 12 bases between them. Germline V gene sequence: CDR1 SGHTA, CDR2 FQGNSA. This CDR3 has 16 amino acids. This CDR3 reads CASSLAVGGYTDTQYF. The CDR3 bases are TGTGCCAGCAGCTTAGCTGTTGGCGGTTACACAGATACGCAGTATTTT. The whole variable domain, remainder taken from reference TRBV7-2 and TRBJ2-3, is GAGVSQSPSNKVTEKGKDVELRCDPISGHTALYWYRQSLGQGLEFLIYFQGNSAPDKSGLPSDRFSAERTGGSVSTLTIQRTQQEDSAVYLCASSLAVGGYTDTQYFGPGTRLTVL.